The 23 T cell receptor beta chains below were found in one sample sequenced in a study of CD8 T cells in ankylosing spondylitis. TCRdb recomputed calls from the 5' RACE reads with MiXCR, one row per CDR3 protein. Here the sample spans almost 400,000 distinct CDR3 sequences, around 22% being singletons. Study-level points and caveats: Roughly eight highly homologous variants formed a TCR beta motif that appeared characteristic of ankylosing spondylitis blood.

For these receptors, no antigen is known. The specimen sequenced was blood, either unsorted or a sorted T cell fraction (not recorded which). These receptors all come from a male donor with ankylosing spondylitis.

V gene TRBV7-2 combines with J gene TRBJ1-2, with 8 nucleotides matching TRBD1. Losses at the gene ends were 5 bases for V and 7 bases for J; bases not matched to a gene: 9. Looked up from germline, CDR1 is SGHTA and CDR2 is FQGNSA. The CDR3 contains 14 residues. CDR3 region: CASSLGQAVTGYTF. CDR3 DNA: TGTGCCAGCAGCCTGGGACAGGCGGTAACTGGCTACACCTTC.

In this sample, this clonotype turned up a few times. The V and J genes are TRBV29-1 and TRBJ2-1; D uncertain. Germline V gene sequence: CDR1 SQVTM, CDR2 ANQGSEA. The CDR3 covers 11 residues. With 7 bases removed from V and 7 bases from J, the gap between germline ends came to 11 bases. CDR3 residues: CSGDTGNEQFF. In DNA form, the CDR3 reads TGCAGCGGCGACACTGGGAATGAGCAGTTCTTC.

This clonotype was picked up a small number of times. The rearrangement links TRBV6-5 to TRBJ2-3; D gene unclear. The V gene lost 2 bases and the J gene lost 3 bases, with 9 bases spanning the gap. This CDR3 has 14 residues. The germline gives CDR1 MNHEY, CDR2 SVGAGI. The CDR3: CASSYGLGTDTQYF. In nucleotides, the CDR3 is TGTGCCAGCAGTTACGGTCTGGGGACAGATACGCAGTATTTT.

In this sample, this clonotype turned up a few times. The chain carries TRBV29-1 and TRBJ1-4; no clear D. The CDR3 sequence is 12 residues long. Deletions cut 7 bases from V and 8 bases from J, with 14 bases between. CDR1 is SQVTM, CDR2 ANQGSEA, per germline. CDR3 sequence (DNA): TGCAGCGGGTCCATGGAAGGAGAAAAACTGTTTTTT. Encoded protein: CSGSMEGEKLFF.

This clonotype was seen only a few times. The chain is built from TRBV29-1 and TRBJ2-5; D gene ambiguous. There are 13 residues in the CDR3. Per germline, CDR1 SQVTM and CDR2 ANQGSEA. V lost 6 bases to trimming and J lost 5 bases, with 16 bases between them. This CDR3 is CSVSPSVRETQYF. CDR3 in DNA: TGCAGCGTATCCCCGTCAGTCCGGGAGACCCAGTACTTC.

V is TRBV20-1 and J is TRBJ2-7, with 10 bases fitting TRBD2. Germline V gives CDR1 DFQATT, CDR2 SNEGSKA (reference sequence). The CDR3 extends over 16 amino acids. Trimming took 5 bases from V and 2 from J; bases not matched to a gene: 12. The CDR3 region is CSAPTSAGGPTYEQYF. CDR3 DNA: TGCAGTGCTCCCACCTCAGCGGGAGGGCCCACCTACGAGCAGTACTTC.

In its sample, this clonotype was seen a few times. The chain carries TRBV10-3 and TRBJ2-7; 9 nucleotides line up with TRBD2. This CDR3 has 12 amino acids. CDR1 is ENHRY, CDR2 SYGVKD, per germline. The V segment lost 11 bases and the J segment 5 bases; nucleotides outside the gene matches: 7. CDR3 nucleotide sequence: TGTGCCCTCCGGACTAGCGAGAACGAGCAGTACTTC. Amino acids: CALRTSENEQYF.

A few counts support this clonotype. The genes are TRBV29-1 and TRBJ1-6, with D perhaps matching TRBD1 (5 bases). Germline CDR1 reads SQVTM; CDR2 reads ANQGSEA. V was clipped by 5 bases and J by 1 base, with 9 bases between them. This CDR3 spans 14 amino acids. The CDR3 protein is CSVLQGSYNSPLHF. CDR3 DNA sequence: TGCAGCGTTTTGCAGGGTTCCTATAATTCACCCCTCCACTTT.

This rearrangement joins TRBV11-2 to TRBJ2-3; D gene unclear. The germline V gene encodes CDR1 SGHAT and CDR2 FQNNGV. The CDR3 is 14 amino acids. The germline V and J ends were trimmed by 5 bases and 5 bases, with 14 bases remaining between them. The CDR3 sequence is CASSHPPTRDTQYF. The DNA of the CDR3 is TGTGCCAGCAGCCATCCCCCTACAAGAGATACGCAGTATTTT.

This clonotype was seen more than once but under ten times. The V gene is TRBV9, the J gene TRBJ2-3; D possibly corresponds to TRBD2 (6 bases). The germline V and J ends were trimmed by 0 bases and 4 bases, with 18 bases remaining between them. Germline CDR1 SGDLS, CDR2 YYNGEE. CDR3 length: 17 amino acids. The CDR3 coding sequence is TGTGCCAGCAGCGTAGTCCCGGTCGGGGGTGAGGCAGATACGCAGTATTTT. Translating gives CASSVVPVGGEADTQYF.

The gene calls are TRBV7-2 and TRBJ2-7, with D possibly being TRBD2 (5 bases). This CDR3 contains 11 residues. The germline V gene has CDR1 SGHTA and CDR2 FQGNSA. V was cut by 9 bases and J by 0 bases, with 6 bases left in between. The DNA for the CDR3 is TGTGCCAGTGGGAGCTCCTACGAGCAGTACTTC. Translated, it gives CASGSSYEQYF.

A few counts support this clonotype. The chain employs TRBV9 and TRBJ2-5; D might be TRBD2 (6 bases). CDR3 length: 12 amino acids. CDR1 SGDLS and CDR2 YYNGEE come from the germline V gene. Deletions cut 3 bases from V and 4 bases from J, with 7 bases between. The chain's CDR3 is CASSEGGETQYF. CDR3 DNA sequence: TGTGCCAGCAGCGAGGGAGGAGAGACCCAGTACTTC.

V gene TRBV4-1 combines with J gene TRBJ2-1; the D gene is possibly TRBD2 (6 bases). This CDR3 is 15 amino acids long. The germline V gene has CDR1 MGHRA and CDR2 YSYEKL. V lost 3 bases to trimming and J lost 5 bases, with 14 bases between them. CDR3 bases: TGCGCCAGCAGCCAGTACCGGGACTCTAACAATGAGCAGTTCTTC. Encoded protein: CASSQYRDSNNEQFF.

This clonotype was observed a few times. This sequence joins TRBV5-1 and TRBJ2-1, with 7 bases aligning to TRBD2. V lost 4 bases, J lost 3 bases, and 7 bases stayed unmatched. The CDR3 totals 15 residues. The germline gives CDR1 SGHRS, CDR2 YFSETQ. Here the CDR3 DNA reads TGCGCCAGCAGCACAAGCGGGATAGACTACAATGAGCAGTTCTTC. Protein sequence: CASSTSGIDYNEQFF.

The rearrangement joins TRBV20-1 to TRBJ2-3; TRBD2 agrees at 8 bases. Germline values: CDR1 DFQATT, CDR2 SNEGSKA (reference sequence). V lost 2 bases to trimming and J lost 2 bases; unmatched junction nucleotides: 3. The CDR3 has 14 amino acids. CDR3 sequence: CSARSSGITDTQYF. DNA for the CDR3: TGCAGTGCTAGAAGTAGCGGGATCACAGATACGCAGTATTTT.

This clonotype was counted a few times. The genes are TRBV29-1 and TRBJ2-5; D call uncertain. Trimming removed 3 bases at V and 3 bases at J, with 8 bases between. CDR3 size: 12 residues. The germline gives CDR1 SQVTM, CDR2 ANQGSEA. The CDR3 DNA follows: TGCAGCGTTGATTACTCCGAAGAGACCCAGTACTTC. It yields the protein CSVDYSEETQYF.

The chain carries TRBV5-1 and TRBJ2-1; weak D call: TRBD1 (6 bases). CDR1 is SGHRS and CDR2 is YFSETQ in the germline V gene. Trimming shortened V by 4 bases and J by 0 bases, and 14 bases separated the two germline ends. The CDR3 is made up of 16 amino acids. CDR3 DNA sequence: TGCGCCAGCAGCGGGGGCGGGTTGAGCTCCTACAATGAGCAGTTCTTC. Translated: CASSGGGLSSYNEQFF.

The chain has TRBV27 and TRBJ2-5; 9 positions match TRBD1. CDR1 MNHEY and CDR2 SMNVEV come from the germline V gene (reference sequence). This CDR3 is 16 amino acids long. V lost 4 bases to trimming and J lost 5 bases; unmatched junction nucleotides: 11. The DNA of the CDR3 is TGTGCCAGCAGTTCCTTGGGACAGGGAGGCCGCGAGACCCAGTACTTC. This codes for CASSSLGQGGRETQYF.

This clonotype came up a few times. The chain links TRBV20-1 to TRBJ2-2; 10 nucleotides align to TRBD2. Germline V gene lookup returns CDR1 DFQATT and CDR2 SNEGSKA (reference sequence). The length of the CDR3 is 16 residues. Trimming cost V 2 bases and J 3 bases; bases outside gene matches: 6. The CDR3 here is CSARSGAGGYTGELFF. The CDR3 bases are TGCAGTGCTAGAAGCGGAGCGGGAGGGTACACCGGGGAGCTGTTTTTT.

The sample holds a few counts of this clonotype. The chain links TRBV4-3 to TRBJ1-6; the match to TRBD1 covers 9 bases. Germline values: CDR1 LGHNA, CDR2 YSLEER. The CDR3 totals 15 residues. J lost 10 bases, V lost 2 bases, and 6 bases had no gene match. CDR3 sequence (DNA): TGCGCCAGCAGCCAATCTGGACAGGGGACGTCACCCCTCCACTTT. Protein product: CASSQSGQGTSPLHF.

V gene TRBV2 combines with J gene TRBJ1-6, with D possibly matching TRBD1 (6 bases). CDR1 is SNHLY, CDR2 FYNNEI, per germline. The CDR3 spans 15 residues. Trimming shortened V by 2 bases and J by 9 bases, and 14 bases separated the two germline ends. CDR3 sequence reads: CASSEQGRSVSPLHF. CDR3 DNA sequence: TGTGCCAGCAGTGAACAGGGGCGCTCGGTTTCACCCCTCCACTTT.

The chain links TRBV12-3 or TRBV12-4 to TRBJ2-7, with D possibly TRBD2 on 5 matching bases. Trimming left V 3 bases short and J 5 bases short, with 8 bases between. CDR3 length equals 12 residues. CDR3 DNA: TGTGCCAGCAGTTTTTGGGGAGACGAGCAGTACTTC. The encoded protein is CASSFWGDEQYF.

At least ten counts were recorded for this clonotype. This chain connects TRBV10-3 to TRBJ2-7; no clear D gene. Germline V lookup: CDR1 ENHRY, CDR2 SYGVKD. V lost 3 bases to trimming and J lost 2 bases, with 5 bases between them. The CDR3 covers 12 residues. CDR3: CAISETPYEQYF. Written as DNA, the CDR3 is TGTGCCATCAGTGAAACTCCCTACGAGCAGTACTTC.